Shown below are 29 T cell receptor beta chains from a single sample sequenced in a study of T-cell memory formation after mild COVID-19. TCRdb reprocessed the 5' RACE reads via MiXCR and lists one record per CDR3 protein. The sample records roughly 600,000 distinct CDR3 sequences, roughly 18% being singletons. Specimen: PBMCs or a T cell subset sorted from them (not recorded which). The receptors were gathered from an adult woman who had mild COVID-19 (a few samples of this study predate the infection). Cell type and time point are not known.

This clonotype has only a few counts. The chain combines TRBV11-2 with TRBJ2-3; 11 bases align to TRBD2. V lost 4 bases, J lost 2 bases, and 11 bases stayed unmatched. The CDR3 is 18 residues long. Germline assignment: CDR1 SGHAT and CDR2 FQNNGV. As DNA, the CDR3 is TGTGCCAGCAGCTCCGCGGAGCGTAGCGGGGGGGACACAGATACGCAGTATTTT. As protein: CASSSAERSGGDTDTQYF.

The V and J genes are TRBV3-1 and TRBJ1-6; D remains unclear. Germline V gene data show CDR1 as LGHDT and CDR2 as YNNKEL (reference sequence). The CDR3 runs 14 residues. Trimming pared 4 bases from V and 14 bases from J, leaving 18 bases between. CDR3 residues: CASSPVYFGEALHF. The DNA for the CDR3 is TGTGCCAGCAGCCCCGTTTACTTCGGGGAGGCCCTCCACTTT.

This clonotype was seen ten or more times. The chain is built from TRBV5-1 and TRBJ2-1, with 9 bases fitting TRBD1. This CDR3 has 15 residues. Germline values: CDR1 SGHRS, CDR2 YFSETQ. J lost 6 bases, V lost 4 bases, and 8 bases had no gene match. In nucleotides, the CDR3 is TGCGCCAGCAGCCCGGGACAGGGAAGGGCCAATGAGCAGTTCTTC. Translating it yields CASSPGQGRANEQFF.

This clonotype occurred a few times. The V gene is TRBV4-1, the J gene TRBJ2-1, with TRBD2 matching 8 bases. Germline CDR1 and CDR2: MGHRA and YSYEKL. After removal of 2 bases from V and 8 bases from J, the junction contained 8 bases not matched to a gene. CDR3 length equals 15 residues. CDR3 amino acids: CASSQSSGGVDEQFF. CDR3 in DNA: TGCGCCAGCAGCCAATCCAGCGGGGGAGTAGATGAGCAGTTCTTC.

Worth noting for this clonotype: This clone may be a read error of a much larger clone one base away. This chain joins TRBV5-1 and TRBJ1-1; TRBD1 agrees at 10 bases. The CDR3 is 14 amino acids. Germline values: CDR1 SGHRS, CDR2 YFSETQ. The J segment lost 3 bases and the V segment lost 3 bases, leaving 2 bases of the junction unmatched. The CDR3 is CASSSGTGDTEAFF. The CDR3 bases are TGCGCCAGCAGCTCCGGGACAGGGGACACTGAAGCTTTCTTT.

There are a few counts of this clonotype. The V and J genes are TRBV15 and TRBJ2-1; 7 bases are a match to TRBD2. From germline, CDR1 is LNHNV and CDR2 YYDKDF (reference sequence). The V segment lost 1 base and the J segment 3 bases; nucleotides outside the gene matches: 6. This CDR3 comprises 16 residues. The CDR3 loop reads CATSRGLAIFYNEQFF. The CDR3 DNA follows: TGTGCCACCAGCAGAGGACTAGCAATTTTCTACAATGAGCAGTTCTTC.

CDR3 sequence: CASSLGPVSPLFETQYF. Written as DNA, the CDR3 is TGCGCCAGCAGCTTGGGCCCGGTCTCGCCGTTATTTGAGACCCAGTACTTC. The rearrangement uses TRBV5-1 and TRBJ2-5; D uncertain. The CDR3 sequence is 17 residues long. Germline CDR1 and CDR2: SGHRS and YFSETQ. The V and J ends lost 0 bases and 5 bases respectively, with 20 bases between them.

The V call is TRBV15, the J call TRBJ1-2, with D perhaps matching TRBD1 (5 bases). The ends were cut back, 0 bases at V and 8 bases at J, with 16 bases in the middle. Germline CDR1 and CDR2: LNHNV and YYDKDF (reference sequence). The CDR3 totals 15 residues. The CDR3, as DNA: TGTGCCACCAGCAGAGATAGGGCAGTGAGGGGAGGCTACACCTTC. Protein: CATSRDRAVRGGYTF.

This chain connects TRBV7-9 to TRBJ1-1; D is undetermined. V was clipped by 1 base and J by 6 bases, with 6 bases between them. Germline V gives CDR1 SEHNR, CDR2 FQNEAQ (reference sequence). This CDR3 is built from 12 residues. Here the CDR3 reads CASSLGKPEAFF. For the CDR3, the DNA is TGTGCCAGCAGCTTAGGGAAGCCTGAAGCTTTCTTT.

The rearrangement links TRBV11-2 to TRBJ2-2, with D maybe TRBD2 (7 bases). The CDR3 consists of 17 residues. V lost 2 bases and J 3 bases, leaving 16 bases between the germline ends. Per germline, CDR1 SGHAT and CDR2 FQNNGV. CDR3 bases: TGTGCCAGCAGCTTACAACGAGGGGGGGCACACACCGGGGAGCTGTTTTTT. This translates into CASSLQRGGAHTGELFF. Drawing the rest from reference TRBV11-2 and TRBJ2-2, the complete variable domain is EAGVAQSPRYKIIEKRQSVAFWCNPISGHATLYWYQQILGQGPKLLIQFQNNGVVDDSQLPKDRFSAERLKGVDSTLKIQPAKLEDSAVYLCASSLQRGGAHTGELFFGEGSRLTVL.

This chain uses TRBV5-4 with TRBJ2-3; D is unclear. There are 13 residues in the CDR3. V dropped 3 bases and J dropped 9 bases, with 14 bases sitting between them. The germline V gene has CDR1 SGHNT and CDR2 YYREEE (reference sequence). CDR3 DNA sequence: TGTGCCAGCAGCTCGGCAGGTTACTACACGCAGTATTTT. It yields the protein CASSSAGYYTQYF.

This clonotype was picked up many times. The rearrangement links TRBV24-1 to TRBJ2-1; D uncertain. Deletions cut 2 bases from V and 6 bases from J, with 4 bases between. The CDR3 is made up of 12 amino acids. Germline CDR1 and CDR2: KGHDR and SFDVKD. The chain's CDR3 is CATSDYGNEQFF. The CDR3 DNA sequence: TGTGCCACCAGTGATTACGGCAATGAGCAGTTCTTC.

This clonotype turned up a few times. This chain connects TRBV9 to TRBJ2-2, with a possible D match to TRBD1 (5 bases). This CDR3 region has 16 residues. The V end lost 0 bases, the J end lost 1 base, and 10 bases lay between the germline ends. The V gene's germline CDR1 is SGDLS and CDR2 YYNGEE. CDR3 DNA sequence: TGTGCCAGCAGCGTAGTAAGCCAGGGGAACACCGGGGAGCTGTTTTTT. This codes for CASSVVSQGNTGELFF.

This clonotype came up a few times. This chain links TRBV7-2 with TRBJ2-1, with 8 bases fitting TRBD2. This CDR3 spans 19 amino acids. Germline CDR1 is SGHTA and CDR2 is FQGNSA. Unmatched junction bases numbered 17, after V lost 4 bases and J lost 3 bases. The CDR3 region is CASSSAGGREARSYNEQFF. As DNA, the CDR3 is TGTGCCAGCAGCTCCGCTGGGGGGCGGGAGGCCAGAAGCTACAATGAGCAGTTCTTC.

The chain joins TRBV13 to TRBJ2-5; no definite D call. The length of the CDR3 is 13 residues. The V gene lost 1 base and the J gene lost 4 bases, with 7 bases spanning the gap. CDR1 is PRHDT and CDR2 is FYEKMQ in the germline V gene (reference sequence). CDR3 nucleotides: TGTGCCAGCAGCTTAGAGCGATCAGAGACCCAGTACTTC. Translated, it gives CASSLERSETQYF.

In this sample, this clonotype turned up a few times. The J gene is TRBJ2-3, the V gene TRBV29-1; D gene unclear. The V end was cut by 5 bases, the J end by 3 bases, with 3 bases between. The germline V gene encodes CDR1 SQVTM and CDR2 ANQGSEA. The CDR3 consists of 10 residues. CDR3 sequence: CSVPTDTQYF. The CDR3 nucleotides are TGCAGCGTTCCTACAGATACGCAGTATTTT.

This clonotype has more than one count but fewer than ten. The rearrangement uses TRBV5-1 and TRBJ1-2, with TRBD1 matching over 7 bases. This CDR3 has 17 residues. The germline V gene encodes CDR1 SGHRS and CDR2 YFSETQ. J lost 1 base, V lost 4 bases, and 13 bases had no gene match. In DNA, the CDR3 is TGCGCCAGCAGCACCTGGACAGGAAGGGACATTAACTATGGCTACACCTTC. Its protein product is CASSTWTGRDINYGYTF.

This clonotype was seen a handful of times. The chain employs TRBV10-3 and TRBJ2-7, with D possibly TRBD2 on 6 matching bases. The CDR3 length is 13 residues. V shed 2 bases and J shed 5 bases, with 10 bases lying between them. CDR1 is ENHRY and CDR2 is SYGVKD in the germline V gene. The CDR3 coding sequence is TGTGCCATCAGTGAGGGGACTCTCAACGAGCAGTACTTC. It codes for CAISEGTLNEQYF.

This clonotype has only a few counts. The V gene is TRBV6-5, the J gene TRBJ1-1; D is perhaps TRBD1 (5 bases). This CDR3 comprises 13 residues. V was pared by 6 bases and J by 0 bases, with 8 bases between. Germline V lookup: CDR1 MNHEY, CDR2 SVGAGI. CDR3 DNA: TGTGCCAGCAGGGGGGATATGAACACTGAAGCTTTCTTT. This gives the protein CASRGDMNTEAFF.

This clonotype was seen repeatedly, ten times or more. In DNA form, the CDR3 reads TGTGCCAGCAGCTTAGATGATGGGGTTCGATATACCGGGGAGCTGTTTTTT. Translating gives CASSLDDGVRYTGELFF. The chain couples TRBV7-2 to TRBJ2-2, with D unclear. Per germline, CDR1 SGHTA and CDR2 FQGNSA. CDR3 length: 17 residues. Trimming cost V 1 base and J 5 bases, with 17 bases left between them. Looking up the rest from reference TRBV7-2 and TRBJ2-2 gives the full variable domain: GAGVSQSPSNKVTEKGKDVELRCDPISGHTALYWYRQSLGQGLEFLIYFQGNSAPDKSGLPSDRFSAERTGGSVSTLTIQRTQQEDSAVYLCASSLDDGVRYTGELFFGEGSRLTVL.

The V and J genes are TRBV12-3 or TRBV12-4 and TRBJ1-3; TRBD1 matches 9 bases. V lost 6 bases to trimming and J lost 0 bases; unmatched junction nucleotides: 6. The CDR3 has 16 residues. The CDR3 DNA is TGTGCCAGCAGACTCGGACAGGGGAGCTCTGGAAACACCATATATTTT. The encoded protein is CASRLGQGSSGNTIYF.

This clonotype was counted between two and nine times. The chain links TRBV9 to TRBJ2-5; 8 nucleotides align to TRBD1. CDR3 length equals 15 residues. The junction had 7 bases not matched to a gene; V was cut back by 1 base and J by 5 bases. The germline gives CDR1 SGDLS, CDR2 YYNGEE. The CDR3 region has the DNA TGTGCCAGCAGCGTAAACAGGGGGTTTAGGGAGACCCAGTACTTC. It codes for CASSVNRGFRETQYF.

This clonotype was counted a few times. The DNA for the CDR3 is TGTGCCACCAGCAGAGATGTGGCCGAGTCAGGCTCCTACGAGCAGTACTTC. Its translation is CATSRDVAESGSYEQYF. The V gene is TRBV15, the J gene TRBJ2-7; D is uncertain. The CDR3 is 17 residues long. V was trimmed by 0 bases and J by 0 bases, leaving 15 bases between them. CDR1 LNHNV and CDR2 YYDKDF come from the germline V gene (reference sequence).

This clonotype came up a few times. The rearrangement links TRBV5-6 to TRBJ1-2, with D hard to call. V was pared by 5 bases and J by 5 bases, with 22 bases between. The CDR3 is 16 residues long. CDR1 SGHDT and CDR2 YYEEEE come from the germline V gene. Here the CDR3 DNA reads TGTGCCAGCAGTTCACTAACCGCGAGGATCTCGTATGGCTACACCTTC. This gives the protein CASSSLTARISYGYTF.

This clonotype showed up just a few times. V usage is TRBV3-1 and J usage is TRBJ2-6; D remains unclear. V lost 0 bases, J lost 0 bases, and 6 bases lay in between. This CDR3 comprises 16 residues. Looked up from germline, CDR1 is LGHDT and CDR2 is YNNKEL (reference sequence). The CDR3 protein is CASSQDQISGANVLTF. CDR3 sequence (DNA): TGTGCCAGCAGCCAAGATCAGATCTCTGGGGCCAACGTCCTGACTTTC.

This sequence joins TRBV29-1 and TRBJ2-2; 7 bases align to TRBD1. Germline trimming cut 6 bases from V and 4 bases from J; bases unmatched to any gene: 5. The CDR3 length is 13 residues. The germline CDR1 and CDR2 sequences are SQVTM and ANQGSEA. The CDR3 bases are TGCAGCGTCGACAGGGAGAGCACCGGGGAGCTGTTTTTT. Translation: CSVDRESTGELFF.

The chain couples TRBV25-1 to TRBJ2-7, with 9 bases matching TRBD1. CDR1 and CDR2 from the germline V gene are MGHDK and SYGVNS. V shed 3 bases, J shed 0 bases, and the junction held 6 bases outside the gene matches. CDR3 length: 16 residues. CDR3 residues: CASSDPLDRGSYEQYF. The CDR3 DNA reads TGTGCCAGCAGTGACCCACTGGACAGGGGCTCCTACGAGCAGTACTTC.

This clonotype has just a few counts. The CDR3 region is CASSVTPQGTDTQYF. In nucleotides, the CDR3 is TGTGCCAGCAGCGTCACGCCCCAAGGCACAGATACGCAGTATTTT. The chain couples TRBV9 to TRBJ2-3; D gene unclear. The germline V gene encodes CDR1 SGDLS and CDR2 YYNGEE. This CDR3 has 15 residues. V lost 2 bases to trimming and J lost 1 base, with 11 bases between them.

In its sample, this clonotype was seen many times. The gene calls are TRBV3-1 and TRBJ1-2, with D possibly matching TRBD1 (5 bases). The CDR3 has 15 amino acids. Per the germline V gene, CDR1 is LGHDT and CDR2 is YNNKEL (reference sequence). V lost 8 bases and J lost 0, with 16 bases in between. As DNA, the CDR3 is TGTGCCAGCTCCCTTTCCGCAGGGACTAACTATGGCTACACCTTC. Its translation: CASSLSAGTNYGYTF.